This T cell receptor beta chain was found in a study of blood T cell repertoires in COVID-19. Study-wide context: From the United States, Italy and Spain came samples of acute and convalescent COVID-19.

This CDR3 has 13 residues. V lost 6 bases and J 2 bases, leaving 11 bases between the germline ends. Per the germline V gene, CDR1 is LGHNT and CDR2 is FRNRAP. In the source study's methods: Amplification of reference gene primers provided the estimated nucleated cell counts. Generated by immunoSEQ multiplex PCR, the TCRdb table keeps only in-frame clones and is missing some. V, J and clone size were drawn from that table, and D and trimming were deduced from the DNA. In the table there are approximately 280,000 clones, 75% to 85% of which are singletons. The TCR originated in a middle-aged man with active or convalescent COVID-19. This chain connects TRBV12-5 to TRBJ2-7; D perhaps matches TRBD1 (6 bases). The specimen sequenced was peripheral blood. The DNA of the CDR3 is TGTGCTAGTGGGGACAGTTTAGCCTACGAGCAGTACTTC. Translation: CASGDSLAYEQYF.